The clone carrying this T cell receptor (beta chain) turned up a few times. In each sample, at least 6 million PBMCs were isolated. Trimming took 6 bases from V and 2 from J; bases not matched to a gene: 11. This CDR3 spans 16 amino acids. Germline loops: CDR1 MNHEY, CDR2 SVGEGT. This sample was included in a study of blood T cells in healthy people across ages. Combining a sample-barcoded 5' primer with a J-beta primer mix, a second PCR ran for about 6 to 12 cycles. TCRdb fed the 5' RACE reads into MiXCR, producing one record per CDR3 protein. In the table there are 760,000 or so distinct CDR3 sequences, around 25% of which are singletons. The same sample was also used in a study of T cells of mothers and their children. That publication notes: Over 8 million TCR beta CDR3 reads were obtained from each mother, and 2.5 million to 3.5 million from each child. Among related mother-child pairs, overlap was slightly higher than in unrelated pairs, though not significantly.

Input material: blood. This chain connects TRBV6-2 or TRBV6-3 to TRBJ2-5; 8 positions match TRBD1. The TCR was taken from a boy between 5 and 17 years old in good health. The CDR3 is CASSTLRGHPQETQYF. The CDR3 DNA is TGTGCCAGCAGCACCCTCAGGGGGCACCCTCAAGAGACCCAGTACTTC.